These 3 T cell receptor beta chains share one sample of origin, sequenced in a study of blood T cell repertoires in COVID-19. Generated by immunoSEQ multiplex PCR, the TCRdb table keeps only in-frame clones and is missing some. The data contain some 74,000 clones, around 88% of them singletons. Sequences were obtained from peripheral blood. These TCRs come from a woman aged 80 or over with acute or convalescent COVID-19.

Turning to this clone: Distinct nucleotide sequences in the sample also encode this CDR3. The chain carries TRBV9 and TRBJ1-2, with 8 positions matching TRBD1. The CDR3 sequence is 14 residues long. In germline, CDR1 is SGDLS, CDR2 YYNGEE. Trimming cost V 4 bases and J 5 bases; bases outside gene matches: 7. For the CDR3, the DNA is TGTGCCAGCAGCCCCCAGACAGGGGATTATGGCTACACCTTC. Translated, it gives CASSPQTGDYGYTF.

V is TRBV7-3 and J is TRBJ1-1, with D possibly TRBD1 on 6 matching bases. V gave up 2 bases and J gave up 4 bases, with 8 bases separating them. The CDR3 is made up of 13 amino acids. From germline, CDR1 is SGHTA and CDR2 FQGTGA. CDR3 sequence reads: CASSLQGTTEAFF. Here the CDR3 DNA reads TGTGCCAGCAGCTTACAGGGGACCACTGAAGCTTTCTTT.

This chain connects TRBV7-9 to TRBJ2-3; TRBD2 matches 12 bases. CDR1 is SEHNR and CDR2 is FQNEAQ in the germline V gene (reference sequence). This CDR3 has 17 residues. The V segment lost 5 bases and the J segment 4 bases; nucleotides outside the gene matches: 10. The CDR3 spells CASSPDLAGGPPDTQYF. As DNA, the CDR3 is TGTGCCAGCAGCCCCGATCTAGCGGGAGGGCCCCCAGATACGCAGTATTTT.